A selection of T cell receptor beta chains follows, all from one sample in a study of cytomegalovirus exposure and HLA in healthy donors. Only in-frame clones appear in the TCRdb table, and some are missing; sequencing was by immunoSEQ multiplex PCR. The sample lists about 200,000 clones; more than 75% were seen once. Sequencing was done on a sample of PBMCs. The source of these receptors is a woman under 30 in good health and CMV-seronegative. The CDR3 runs from the conserved cysteine through the conserved F or W. Each record gives: clone size, V gene, D gene, J gene, CDR3 protein, CDR3 DNA. D genes are given only for firm matches. Clone size appears in some rows only: once, few, many, or a class for an expanded clone.

>-|TRBV6-5|-|TRBJ1-1
CASSSPGDTEAFF
TGTGCCAGCAGTTCACCGGGGGACACTGAAGCTTTCTTT
>-|TRBV20-1|-|TRBJ1-1
CSLRPRTEAFF
TGCAGTCTCAGGCCAAGAACTGAAGCTTTCTTT
>-|TRBV5-6|-|TRBJ1-5
CASSFVGHQPQHF
TGTGCCAGCAGCTTCGTTGGGCATCAGCCCCAGCATTTT
>-|TRBV9|TRBD2|TRBJ2-3
CASSVSLAGSTDTQYF
TGTGCCAGCAGCGTCTCTCTAGCGGGGAGCACAGATACGCAGTATTTT
>-|TRBV7-8|-|TRBJ2-1
CASSFDGSSYNEQFF
TGTGCCAGCAGCTTTGACGGGAGCTCCTACAATGAGCAGTTCTTC
>-|TRBV6-6|-|TRBJ1-6
CASSSRAYNSPLHF
TGTGCCAGCAGTTCCAGGGCCTATAATTCACCCCTCCACTTT
>few|TRBV5-5|-|TRBJ2-7
CASSLAIEAGIIGAYEQYF
TGTGCCAGCAGCTTGGCCATCGAGGCAGGGATCATAGGCGCCTACGAGCAGTACTTC
>few|TRBV5-6|-|TRBJ1-1
CASSITGTYYMNTEAFF
TGTGCCAGCAGCATTACAGGGACCTATTACATGAACACTGAAGCTTTCTTT
>-|TRBV27|-|TRBJ2-1
CASSRRARGDNEQFF
TGTGCCAGTTCCCGGAGGGCTCGCGGGGACAATGAGCAGTTCTTC
>-|TRBV6-1|-|TRBJ1-2
CASSEHPGQGGYTF
TGTGCCAGCAGTGAACACCCTGGTCAGGGGGGCTACACCTTC
>-|TRBV5-1|-|TRBJ1-2
CASSRGDTNYGYTF
TGCGCCAGCAGCCGGGGGGATACCAACTATGGCTACACCTTC
>-|TRBV6-5|-|TRBJ2-1
CASSYPGVNEQFF
TGTGCCAGCAGTTACCCGGGGGTGAATGAGCAGTTCTTC
>-|TRBV7-3|TRBD1|TRBJ1-1
CASSLTGSVTEAFF
TGTGCCAGCAGCTTGACAGGGTCGGTGACTGAAGCTTTCTTT
>-|TRBV30|-|TRBJ2-7
CAWSGGFHEQYF
TGTGCCTGGAGCGGGGGTTTCCACGAGCAGTACTTC
>-|TRBV18|-|TRBJ2-2
CASSPPQGSPSGGELFF
TGTGCCAGCTCACCCCCCCAGGGATCGCCGTCGGGCGGGGAGCTGTTTTTT
>-|TRBV19|TRBD1|TRBJ1-5
CASTLRTGMNQPQHF
TGTGCCAGTACCCTCAGGACAGGGATGAATCAGCCCCAGCATTTT
>-|TRBV6-5|TRBD1|TRBJ1-3
CASSWDSSGNTIYF
TGTGCCAGCAGCTGGGACAGCTCTGGAAACACCATATATTTT
>-|TRBV5-1|TRBD1|TRBJ1-1
CASSIHTGQMNTEAFF
TGCGCCAGCAGCATTCATACGGGACAGATGAACACTGAAGCTTTCTTT
>-|TRBV6-6|TRBD1|TRBJ1-2
CASSPLPGQGPYGYTF
TGTGCCAGCAGTCCCCTTCCGGGACAGGGCCCCTATGGCTACACCTTC
>many|TRBV2|-|TRBJ2-5
CASSEGRGETQYF
TGTGCCAGCAGTGAGGGCCGGGGAGAGACCCAGTACTTC
>many|TRBV12-5|-|TRBJ2-1
CASGSLVGNEQFF
TGTGCTAGTGGTTCACTAGTGGGCAATGAGCAGTTCTTC
>-|TRBV7-3|TRBD1|TRBJ2-7
CASSHPDRDSYEQYF
TGTGCCAGCAGCCACCCGGACAGGGACTCCTACGAGCAGTACTTC
>-|TRBV19|TRBD2|TRBJ2-1
CASSITGLGHNEQFF
TGTGCCAGTAGTATAACGGGACTAGGGCACAATGAGCAGTTCTTC
>-|TRBV5-1|-|TRBJ1-1
CASSYAGYTEAFF
TGCGCCAGCAGCTATGCCGGGTACACTGAAGCTTTCTTT